A single sample is the source of the 23 T cell receptor beta chains below, sequenced in a study of regulatory dendritic cells for organ transplantation. Here immunoSEQ multiplex PCR was the method, and the copy in TCRdb shows in-frame clones only, minus some. The sample has 22,000 or so clones, about 79% seen once. The material sequenced was memory CD4+ T cells from blood. The subset here: CD45RO+ memory T cells. The receptors here all came from a human donor in good health.

CDR3 in amino acids: CASSLRVGGATNEKLFF. CDR3 sequence (DNA): TGTGCCAGCAGCTTGAGGGTAGGAGGTGCAACTAATGAAAAACTGTTTTTT. J is TRBJ1-4 and V is TRBV7-8; D is ambiguous. The germline V gene has CDR1 SGHVS and CDR2 FQNEAQ. The ends were cut back, 3 bases at V and 0 bases at J, with 14 bases in the middle. The CDR3 has 17 amino acids.

The rearrangement links TRBV10-2 to TRBJ1-5, with a tentative D call TRBD1 (5 bases). Trimming cost V 2 bases and J 0 bases, with 26 bases left between them. CDR3 length: 21 residues. Germline V gives CDR1 WSHSY, CDR2 SAAADI. The CDR3 DNA sequence: TGCGCCAGCAGTGAGCGAGTATCAAGGGGAATGAGTCTTCATAGCAATCAGCCCCAGCATTTT. This encodes CASSERVSRGMSLHSNQPQHF.

The rearrangement joins TRBV9 to TRBJ2-1, with TRBD1 as a possible D gene (6 bases). V was trimmed by 0 bases and J by 10 bases, leaving 14 bases between them. Germline V gives CDR1 SGDLS, CDR2 YYNGEE. The CDR3 sequence is 14 residues long. The CDR3 loop is CASSVGGRAGEQFF. CDR3 DNA: TGTGCCAGCAGCGTAGGGGGGCGAGCCGGGGAGCAGTTCTTC.

The chain couples TRBV4-2 to TRBJ1-5; TRBD1 matches 8 bases. The ends lost 0 bases at V and 6 bases at J; junction bases unmatched: 4. Germline CDR1 reads LGHNA; CDR2 reads YNFKEQ. CDR3 length: 15 amino acids. The CDR3 DNA follows: TGTGCCAGCAGCCAAGAGGGCAGGGGGCGTCAGCCCCAGCATTTT. Translation gives CASSQEGRGRQPQHF.

V gene TRBV7-9 combines with J gene TRBJ1-5, with 7 bases identical to TRBD1. Germline CDR1 reads SEHNR; CDR2 reads FQNEAQ (reference sequence). The CDR3 extends over 14 amino acids. J was trimmed by 6 bases and V by 4 bases; bases with no gene match: 6. The CDR3 region has the DNA TGTGCCAGCAGCTCCACAGGGGTTGGTCAGCCCCAGCATTTT. This gives the protein CASSSTGVGQPQHF.

In its sample, this clone was seen once. The rearrangement uses TRBV19 and TRBJ2-6; 14 bases agree with TRBD2. Germline V gene lookup returns CDR1 LNHDA and CDR2 SQIVND (reference sequence). The CDR3 runs to 19 residues. V gave up 6 bases and J gave up 4 bases; unmatched junction bases: 11. The CDR3 region has the DNA TGTGCCAGTAGACACCTGACTAGCGGGGGGGCTGCGGGGGCCAACGTCCTGACTTTC. Protein sequence: CASRHLTSGGAAGANVLTF.

The chain carries TRBV29-1 and TRBJ1-5, with D possibly being TRBD1 (5 bases). Germline V gives CDR1 SQVTM, CDR2 ANQGSEA. V was pared by 5 bases and J by 4 bases, with 9 bases between. The CDR3 has 12 amino acids. In nucleotides, the CDR3 is TGCAGCGTTCAGGGAGGGAATCAGCCCCAGCATTTT. Amino acid sequence: CSVQGGNQPQHF.

This clone was found once. J is TRBJ2-4 and V is TRBV12-2; the DNA was not compared with TRBD1, the D call given in the table. TRBV12-2 is a known pseudogene. This CDR3 has 20 residues. CDR3 DNA sequence: TGTGCAAGTCGCCCTGAGCCCAGGGGTGCGGGTTGTGGGGCCAAAAACATTCAGTACTTC. Its translation: CASRPEPRGAGCGAKNIQYF.

V is TRBV7-2 and J is TRBJ2-5; possible D gene TRBD1, 5 bases. The germline gives CDR1 SGHTA, CDR2 FQGNSA. This CDR3 has 12 amino acids. V lost 4 bases and J 4 bases, leaving 7 bases between the germline ends. Here the CDR3 DNA reads TGTGCCAGCAGCTGGGGCCCAGAGACCCAGTACTTC. Its protein product is CASSWGPETQYF.

This clone appeared a single time. This chain connects TRBV5-1 to TRBJ2-3, with D possibly being TRBD2 (6 bases). With 3 bases removed from V and 0 bases from J, the gap between germline ends came to 11 bases. Germline CDR1 reads SGHRS; CDR2 reads YFSETQ. The CDR3 covers 15 residues. The CDR3 DNA sequence: TGCGCCAGCAGCTGGGGGGACCCCAGCACAGATACGCAGTATTTT. It is translated as CASSWGDPSTDTQYF.

The gene calls are TRBV7-8 and TRBJ2-7; TRBD2 aligns across 7 bases. The germline gives CDR1 SGHVS, CDR2 FQNEAQ. The CDR3 sequence is 16 residues long. After removal of 0 bases from V and 0 bases from J, the junction contained 5 bases not matched to a gene. The CDR3 loop reads CASSLAGGTVSYEQYF. DNA of the CDR3: TGTGCCAGCAGCTTAGCGGGGGGGACTGTCTCCTACGAGCAGTACTTC.

In DNA form, the CDR3 reads TGTGCCAGCAGCCCGTGGGGACTAGCTACCACCGGGGAGCTGTTTTTT. Residues: CASSPWGLATTGELFF. This chain connects TRBV7-2 to TRBJ2-2, with 9 bases that match TRBD2. Germline V gives CDR1 SGHTA, CDR2 FQGNSA. The V and J ends lost 5 bases and 4 bases, in that order; junction bases with no gene match: 8. The CDR3 is made up of 16 amino acids.

The sample holds a few counts of this clone. In nucleotides, the CDR3 is TGTGCCAGCAGCCAATCACCAGGGGGCGATGGCTACACCTTC. This encodes CASSQSPGGDGYTF. The chain is built from TRBV2 and TRBJ1-2, with 8 positions matching TRBD1. Losses at the gene ends were 6 bases for V and 6 bases for J; bases not matched to a gene: 9. CDR1 and CDR2 (germline): SNHLY, FYNNEI. The CDR3 runs to 14 residues.

The V call is TRBV19, the J call TRBJ1-2; 11 nucleotides align to TRBD1. V lost 1 base to trimming and J lost 6 bases; unmatched junction nucleotides: 4. Per the germline V gene, CDR1 is LNHDA and CDR2 is SQIVND (reference sequence). The CDR3 length is 15 residues. For the CDR3, the DNA is TGTGCCAGTAGTATAGCACGGACAGGGGGCAATGGCTACACCTTC. Translated: CASSIARTGGNGYTF.

This chain uses TRBV4-1 with TRBJ2-1, with TRBD2 matching over 16 bases. Germline values: CDR1 MGHRA, CDR2 YSYEKL. This CDR3 contains 20 residues. With 3 bases clipped from V and 0 bases from J, the junction kept 8 bases outside the gene matches. CDR3 DNA sequence: TGCGCCAGCAGCCAGGTGGGACTAGCGGGGGGGGCCAGCTCCTACAATGAGCAGTTCTTC. Protein sequence: CASSQVGLAGGASSYNEQFF.

The chain is built from TRBV5-5 and TRBJ2-2; possible D gene TRBD1, 6 bases. Germline V CDR1 and CDR2: SGHKS, YYEKEE (reference sequence). This CDR3 has 16 residues. The V and J ends lost 0 bases and 0 bases respectively, with 9 bases between them. The CDR3 spells CASSLEGGSNTGELFF. CDR3 nucleotides: TGTGCCAGCAGCTTGGAAGGGGGTTCGAACACCGGGGAGCTGTTTTTT.

This clone was observed a handful of times. The chain couples TRBV29-1 to TRBJ2-7, with 9 bases aligning to TRBD1. Unmatched junction bases numbered 6, after V lost 7 bases and J lost 5 bases. Germline V gene sequence: CDR1 SQVTM, CDR2 ANQGSEA. The CDR3 covers 12 residues. In DNA, the CDR3 is TGCAGCGCAGGACAGGGGAGCGACGAGCAGTACTTC. Encoded protein: CSAGQGSDEQYF.

V and J are TRBV19 and TRBJ1-5; D gene unclear. The germline gives CDR1 LNHDA, CDR2 SQIVND (reference sequence). V shed 9 bases and J shed 2 bases, with 17 bases lying between them. The CDR3 consists of 15 residues. In nucleotides, the CDR3 is TGTGCCAGCCGTTTTTCGGGGTCGGGCAATCAGCCCCAGCATTTT. This sequence encodes CASRFSGSGNQPQHF. The full variable domain, its missing parts supplied by reference TRBV19 and TRBJ1-5, is DGGITQSPKYLFRKEGQNVTLSCEQNLNHDAMYWYRQDPGQGLRLIYYSQIVNDFQKGDIAEGYSVSREKKESFPLTVTSAQKNPTAFYLCASRFSGSGNQPQHFGDGTRLSIL.

The rearrangement links TRBV4-1 to TRBJ2-3; 8 nucleotides align to TRBD1. Per the germline V gene, CDR1 is MGHRA and CDR2 is YSYEKL. This CDR3 region has 19 residues. V lost 1 base and J lost 0; bases outside the gene matches: 12. CDR3 in amino acids: CASSQVTGGFRYSTDTQYF. In DNA, the CDR3 is TGCGCCAGCAGCCAAGTTACAGGGGGGTTCCGCTATAGCACAGATACGCAGTATTTT.

To note about this clone: This specimen includes other DNA sequences encoding the same CDR3. This rearrangement joins TRBV7-3 to TRBJ1-1, with no clear D. V shed 5 bases and J shed 1 base, with 14 bases lying between them. The germline V gene encodes CDR1 SGHTA and CDR2 FQGTGA. The CDR3 loop spans 15 amino acids. CDR3 amino acids: CASSPSGRTNTEAFF. In nucleotides, the CDR3 is TGTGCCAGCAGCCCCAGCGGGCGTACGAACACTGAAGCTTTCTTT.

The gene calls are TRBV4-2 and TRBJ2-3, with 15 bases aligning to TRBD2. Germline V gene data show CDR1 as LGHNA and CDR2 as YNFKEQ. After removal of 0 bases from V and 0 bases from J, the junction contained 1 base not matched to a gene. This CDR3 is built from 18 residues. Here the CDR3 DNA reads TGTGCCAGCAGCCAAGAAGGGACTAGCGGGGGGAGCACAGATACGCAGTATTTT. Encoded protein: CASSQEGTSGGSTDTQYF.

The chain has TRBV27 and TRBJ2-1; 7 positions agree with TRBD1. The germline V gene has CDR1 MNHEY and CDR2 SMNVEV (reference sequence). The CDR3 is 16 residues long. V lost 6 bases, J lost 3 bases, and 11 bases stayed unmatched. The CDR3 bases are TGTGCCAGCAGGCGAGATCGGGACAGCTACTACAATGAGCAGTTCTTC. This codes for CASRRDRDSYYNEQFF.

J is TRBJ2-1 and V is TRBV29-1, with D possibly TRBD1 on 7 matching bases. This CDR3 contains 16 residues. The V and J ends lost 1 base and 6 bases respectively, with 19 bases between them. Germline CDR1 SQVTM, CDR2 ANQGSEA. The CDR3 here is CSVEGRGQTRPNEQFF. The CDR3 DNA reads as TGCAGCGTTGAAGGAAGGGGACAGACTAGACCCAATGAGCAGTTCTTC.